Following are 20 T cell receptor beta chains from one sample sequenced in a study of T cell responses to AZD1222 COVID-19 vaccine. Libraries were prepared by immunoSEQ multiplex PCR; TCRdb keeps only in-frame clonotypes and omits some of them. The profile shows over 150,000 clones, 90% of them singletons. The sample here was peripheral blood, taken on day 0 of AZD1222 vaccination. Receptors originate from an adult in good health.

The gene calls are TRBV3-1 (or the pseudogene TRBV3-2) and TRBJ2-1, with D possibly TRBD2 on 6 matching bases. V lost 4 bases, J lost 7 bases, and 17 bases lay in between. The V gene's germline CDR1 is LGHDT and CDR2 YNNKEL (reference sequence). The length of the CDR3 is 15 residues. DNA of the CDR3: TGTGCCAGCAGCCCCTTACGGGGGTCTTGGAATGAGCAGTTCTTC. This sequence encodes CASSPLRGSWNEQFF.

The CDR3, as DNA: TGTGCCAGCGGGCACGGGGGTGGCACTGAAGCTTTCTTT. Its translation: CASGHGGGTEAFF. This chain links TRBV7-3 with TRBJ1-1, with a weak D call TRBD1 (5 bases). CDR1 is SGHTA and CDR2 is FQGTGA in the germline V gene. The CDR3 is 13 amino acids. The V gene lost 8 bases and the J gene lost 4 bases, with 14 bases spanning the gap.

The CDR3 is CASSQDLIATHLNYGYTF. The DNA for the CDR3 is TGTGCCAGCAGCCAAGATCTTATCGCGACTCATCTTAACTATGGCTACACCTTC. This sequence joins TRBV4-2 and TRBJ1-2; D gene unclear. CDR3 length: 18 amino acids. Germline V CDR1 and CDR2: LGHNA, YNFKEQ. V dropped 0 bases and J dropped 1 base, with 18 bases sitting between them.

In this sample, this clone turned up once. The rearrangement links TRBV5-1 to TRBJ2-3; D may match TRBD1 or TRBD2 (5 bases each). Per the germline V gene, CDR1 is SGHRS and CDR2 is YFSETQ. The CDR3 contains 15 residues. Trimming took 1 base from V and 4 from J, leaving 13 bases between them. CDR3 in amino acids: CASSLRGAGPDTQYF. The DNA for the CDR3 is TGCGCCAGCAGCTTGCGGGGCGCTGGCCCAGATACGCAGTATTTT.

The V and J genes are TRBV6-2 or TRBV6-3 and TRBJ1-5; perhaps TRBD1 as D (5 bases). The CDR3 spans 14 residues. Germline CDR1 and CDR2: MNHEY and SVGEGT. The ends were cut back, 2 bases at V and 1 base at J, with 6 bases in the middle. In DNA form, the CDR3 reads TGTGCCAGCAGTTACAGGGACAGCAATCAGCCCCAGCATTTT. This gives the protein CASSYRDSNQPQHF.

Only one count was recorded for this clone. V is TRBV19 and J is TRBJ1-1; a weak D match, TRBD1 (6 bases). This CDR3 comprises 14 residues. Deletions cut 7 bases from V and 0 bases from J, with 12 bases between. From germline, CDR1 is LNHDA and CDR2 SQIVND (reference sequence). The CDR3 DNA is TGTGCCAGTATGGGGCGACAGGTGAACACTGAAGCTTTCTTT. Its translation: CASMGRQVNTEAFF.

A single count supports this clone. The rearrangement joins TRBV5-5 to TRBJ1-1, with D perhaps matching TRBD1 (5 bases). The CDR3 length is 14 residues. Germline V gene sequence: CDR1 SGHKS, CDR2 YYEKEE (reference sequence). Trimming pared 0 bases from V and 8 bases from J, leaving 14 bases between. CDR3 nucleotide sequence: TGTGCCAGCAGCTTGGTTGGGGCGCCGTCAGAAGCTTTCTTT. Residues: CASSLVGAPSEAFF.

With respect to this clone: One end of the junction fails to match germline, which may point to a read error. V and J are TRBV9 and TRBJ1-1; 10 bases agree with TRBD1. Germline V gene data show CDR1 as SGDLS and CDR2 as YYNGEE. This CDR3 contains 15 residues. This CDR3 is CASSGPDRGNSEAFF. CDR3 bases: TGTGCCAGCAGCGGACCGGACAGGGGGAACAGTGAAGCTTTCTTT.

This clone has just one count. The chain carries TRBV18 and TRBJ1-1; 7 bases map to TRBD1. CDR1 and CDR2 from the germline V gene are KGHSH and LQKENI. V was clipped by 3 bases and J by 1 base; unmatched bases: 11. CDR3 size: 17 residues. The CDR3 here is CASSPSQGRGSNTEAFF. The CDR3 nucleotides are TGTGCCAGCTCACCTTCACAGGGGCGGGGGTCGAACACTGAAGCTTTCTTT.

In this sample, this clone turned up once. CDR3 residues: CASSQGHSSGGLADTQYF. In DNA form, the CDR3 reads TGCGCCAGCAGCCAAGGACATAGTAGCGGGGGGCTGGCAGATACGCAGTATTTT. The chain uses TRBV4-3 and TRBJ2-3; 10 bases line up with TRBD2. J lost 4 bases, V lost 1 base, and 11 bases had no gene match. The CDR3 is made up of 18 amino acids. Germline CDR1 and CDR2: LGHNA and YSLEER.

The V call is TRBV6-4, the J call TRBJ2-2; D possibly matches TRBD1 or TRBD2 (5 bases each). There are 15 residues in the CDR3. Trimming shortened V by 6 bases and J by 6 bases, and 17 bases separated the two germline ends. Germline CDR1 MRHNA, CDR2 SNTAGT. CDR3 sequence: CASSRSGSRAGELFF. In DNA form, the CDR3 reads TGTGCCAGCAGCCGATCGGGGTCCAGGGCCGGGGAGCTGTTTTTT.

The chain couples TRBV6-2 or TRBV6-3 to TRBJ1-1, with unresolved D. This CDR3 spans 15 amino acids. Germline assignment: CDR1 MNHEY and CDR2 SVGEGT. V was trimmed by 4 bases and J by 1 base, leaving 13 bases between them. CDR3 nucleotides: TGTGCCAGCAGTTCACCCCCGTCTGCGAACACTGAAGCTTTCTTT. Its protein product is CASSSPPSANTEAFF.

CDR3 residues: CASRTGQNSYEQYF. The CDR3 region has the DNA TGTGCCAGCAGGACGGGACAGAACTCCTACGAGCAGTACTTC. The rearrangement joins TRBV7-2 to TRBJ2-7, with 7 bases that match TRBD1. V lost 6 bases and J lost 0; bases outside the gene matches: 5. Germline values: CDR1 SGHTA, CDR2 FQGNSA. The CDR3 runs 14 residues.

The chain joins TRBV5-1 to TRBJ2-5, with D hard to call. Germline CDR1 reads SGHRS; CDR2 reads YFSETQ. Between the trimmed V and J ends, which lost 0 bases and 1 base, there was a span of 10 bases. CDR3 length: 15 residues. This CDR3 is CASSLGKYAQETQYF. In nucleotides, the CDR3 is TGCGCCAGCAGCTTGGGGAAATATGCCCAAGAGACCCAGTACTTC.

This chain uses TRBV5-6 with TRBJ2-3; 8 bases match TRBD2. There are 16 residues in the CDR3. CDR1 is SGHDT and CDR2 is YYEEEE in the germline V gene. V dropped 2 bases and J dropped 2; count of bases not matched to a gene: 7. The CDR3 DNA reads TGTGCCAGCAGCTTATTCCGGGGGGGCACCACAGATACGCAGTATTTT. This gives the protein CASSLFRGGTTDTQYF.

The gene calls are TRBV5-4 and TRBJ2-7; possibly TRBD1 for D (6 bases). Trimming stripped 3 bases from V and 2 bases from J, with 12 bases between. From germline, CDR1 is SGHNT and CDR2 YYREEE (reference sequence). The CDR3 has 14 amino acids. CDR3 in DNA: TGTGCCAGCAGCTCTCGGACAGAGACCTACGAGCAGTACTTC. It encodes CASSSRTETYEQYF. The full variable domain, its missing parts supplied by reference TRBV5-4 and TRBJ2-7, is ETGVTQSPTHLIKTRGQQVTLRCSSQSGHNTVSWYQQALGQGPQFIFQYYREEENGRGNFPPRFSGLQFPNYSSELNVNALELDDSALYLCASSSRTETYEQYFGPGTRLTVT.

The chain has TRBV11-1 and TRBJ2-5; no clear D. V was pared by 3 bases and J by 3 bases, with 11 bases between. Germline-derived CDR1 and CDR2 are SGHAT and FQDESV (reference sequence). This CDR3 region has 14 residues. CDR3 residues: CASSFNGPKETQYF. CDR3 bases: TGTGCCAGCAGCTTTAACGGGCCCAAAGAGACCCAGTACTTC.

This sequence joins TRBV6-5 and TRBJ1-1; no clear D. Trimming cost V 7 bases and J 0 bases, with 15 bases left between them. The V gene's germline CDR1 is MNHEY and CDR2 SVGAGI. The CDR3 runs to 15 residues. The DNA of the CDR3 is TGTGCCAGCACATCCGCAGAGTACATGAACACTGAAGCTTTCTTT. Its protein is CASTSAEYMNTEAFF.

This clone was observed many times. The gene calls are TRBV19 and TRBJ2-1, with 10 bases fitting TRBD2. Germline V gene data show CDR1 as LNHDA and CDR2 as SQIVND (reference sequence). The CDR3 spans 15 residues. The ends lost 6 bases at V and 7 bases at J; junction bases unmatched: 9. The CDR3 here is CASRLGLAARNEQFF. CDR3 DNA: TGTGCCAGTAGGCTAGGACTAGCGGCTCGTAATGAGCAGTTCTTC.

The chain couples TRBV6-1 to TRBJ1-1; possible D gene TRBD1, 5 bases. The CDR3 is 15 amino acids. The germline V and J ends were trimmed by 7 bases and 1 base, with 16 bases remaining between them. Germline V lookup: CDR1 MNHNS, CDR2 SASEGT. CDR3 sequence reads: CASNRGIRPNTEAFF. The DNA of the CDR3 is TGTGCCAGCAACCGGGGGATTCGGCCGAACACTGAAGCTTTCTTT.